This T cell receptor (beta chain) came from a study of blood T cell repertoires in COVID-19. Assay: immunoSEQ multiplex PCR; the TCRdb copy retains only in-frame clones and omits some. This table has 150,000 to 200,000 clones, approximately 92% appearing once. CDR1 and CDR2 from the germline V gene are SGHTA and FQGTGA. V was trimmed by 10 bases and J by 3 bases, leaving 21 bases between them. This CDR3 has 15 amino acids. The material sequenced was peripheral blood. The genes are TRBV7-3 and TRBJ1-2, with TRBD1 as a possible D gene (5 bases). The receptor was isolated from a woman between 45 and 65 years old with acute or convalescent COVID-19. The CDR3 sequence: CATPFRDSRHYGYTF. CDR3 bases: TGTGCCACCCCTTTTCGGGACTCGAGGCACTATGGCTACACCTTC.